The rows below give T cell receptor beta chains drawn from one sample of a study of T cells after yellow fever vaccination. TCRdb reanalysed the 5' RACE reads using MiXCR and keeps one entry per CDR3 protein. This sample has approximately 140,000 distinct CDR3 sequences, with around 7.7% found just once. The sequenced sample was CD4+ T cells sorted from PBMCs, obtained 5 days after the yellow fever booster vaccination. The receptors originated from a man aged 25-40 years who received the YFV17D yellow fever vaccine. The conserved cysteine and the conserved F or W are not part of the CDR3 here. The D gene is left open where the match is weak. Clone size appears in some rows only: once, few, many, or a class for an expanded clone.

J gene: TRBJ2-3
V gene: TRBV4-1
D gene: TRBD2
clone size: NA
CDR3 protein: ASSQAQRETTTQY

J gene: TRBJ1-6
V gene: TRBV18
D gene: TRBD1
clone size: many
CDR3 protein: ASSPGQGNSPLH

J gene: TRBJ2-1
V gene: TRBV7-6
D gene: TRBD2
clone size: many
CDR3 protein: ASSLGSGRARNEQF

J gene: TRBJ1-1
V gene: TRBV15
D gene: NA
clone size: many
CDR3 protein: ATSRERQGLEAF

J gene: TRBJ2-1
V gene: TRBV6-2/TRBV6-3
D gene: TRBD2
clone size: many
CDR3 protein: ASIHGRGSNEQF

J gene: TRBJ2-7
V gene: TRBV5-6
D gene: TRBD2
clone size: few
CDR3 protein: ASSSPTRGGVYEQY

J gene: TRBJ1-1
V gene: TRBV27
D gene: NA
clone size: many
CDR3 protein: ASSDRSVPTEAF

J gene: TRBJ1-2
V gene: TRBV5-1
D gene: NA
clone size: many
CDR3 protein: ASSQGPFDGYT

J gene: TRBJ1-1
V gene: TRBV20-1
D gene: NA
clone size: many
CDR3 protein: SARVGTVNTEAF

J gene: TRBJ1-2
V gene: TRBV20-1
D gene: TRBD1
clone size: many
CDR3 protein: SFLGEGANYGYT

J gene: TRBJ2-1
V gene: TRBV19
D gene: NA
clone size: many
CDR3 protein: ASSMLVQGEQF

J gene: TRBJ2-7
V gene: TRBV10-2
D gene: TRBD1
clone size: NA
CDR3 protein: ASSRDRGSEEQY

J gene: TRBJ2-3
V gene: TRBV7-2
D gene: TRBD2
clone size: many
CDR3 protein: ASSVQTSGGRTDTQY

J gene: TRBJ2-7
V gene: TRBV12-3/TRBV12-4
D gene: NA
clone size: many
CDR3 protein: ASSTLTGGSEQY

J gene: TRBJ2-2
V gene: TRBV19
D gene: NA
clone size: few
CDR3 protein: ASSISSRGVSGELF

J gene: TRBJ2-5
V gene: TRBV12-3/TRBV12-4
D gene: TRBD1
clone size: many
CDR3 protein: ASSKTGTGGTQY

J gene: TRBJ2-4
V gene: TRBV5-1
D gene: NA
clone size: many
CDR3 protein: ASSLREYDKNIQY

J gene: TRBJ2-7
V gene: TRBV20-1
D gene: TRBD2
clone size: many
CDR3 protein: SAKASGNYEQY

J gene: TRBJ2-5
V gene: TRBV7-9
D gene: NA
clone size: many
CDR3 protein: ASSRGAIQETQY

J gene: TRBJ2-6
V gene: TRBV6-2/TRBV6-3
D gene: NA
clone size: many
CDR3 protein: ASKRLSGANVLT

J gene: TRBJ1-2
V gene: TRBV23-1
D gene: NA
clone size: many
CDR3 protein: ASSFGPNYGYT

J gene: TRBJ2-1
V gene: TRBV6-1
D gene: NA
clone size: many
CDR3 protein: ASSPDASYNEQF

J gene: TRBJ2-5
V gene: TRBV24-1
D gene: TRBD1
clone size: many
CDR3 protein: ATSDAGTGGYETQY

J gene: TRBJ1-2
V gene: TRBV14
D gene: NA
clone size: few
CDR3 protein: ASSQDLWGSYGYT

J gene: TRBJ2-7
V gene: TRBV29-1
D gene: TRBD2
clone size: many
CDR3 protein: SVSSSGRAKVVQY

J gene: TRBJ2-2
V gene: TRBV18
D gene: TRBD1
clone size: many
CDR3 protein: ASSLTRDSVYTGELF

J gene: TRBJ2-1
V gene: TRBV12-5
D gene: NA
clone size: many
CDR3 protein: ASGSESAGSYNEQF

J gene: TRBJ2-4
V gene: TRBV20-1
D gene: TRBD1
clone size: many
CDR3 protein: SARSPRTGGEVR

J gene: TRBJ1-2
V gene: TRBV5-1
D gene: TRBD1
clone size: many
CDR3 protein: ASSVDRGLVGYT

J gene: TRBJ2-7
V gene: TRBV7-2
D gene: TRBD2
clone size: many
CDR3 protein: ASSTGTSGYPYEQY

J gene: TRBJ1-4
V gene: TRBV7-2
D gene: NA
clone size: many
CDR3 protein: ASSLGGLGREKLF

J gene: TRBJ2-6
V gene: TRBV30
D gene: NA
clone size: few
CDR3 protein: AWSAGPGANVLT

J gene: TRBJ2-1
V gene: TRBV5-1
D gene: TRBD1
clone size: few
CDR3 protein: ASSLNRGNEQF

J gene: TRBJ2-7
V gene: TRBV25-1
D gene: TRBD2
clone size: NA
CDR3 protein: ASIKAGGSYEQY

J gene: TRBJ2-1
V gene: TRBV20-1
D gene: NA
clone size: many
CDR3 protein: SARRGARYNEQF

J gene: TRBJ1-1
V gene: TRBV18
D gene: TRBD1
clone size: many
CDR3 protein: ASSQGAVTEAF

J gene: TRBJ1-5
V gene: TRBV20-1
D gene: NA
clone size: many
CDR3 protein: SARVETDQPQH

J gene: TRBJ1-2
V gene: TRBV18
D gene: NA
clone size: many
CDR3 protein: ASSPLDGSYGYT

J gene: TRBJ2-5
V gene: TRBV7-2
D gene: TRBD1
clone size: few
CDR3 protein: ASSSQTGTQETQY

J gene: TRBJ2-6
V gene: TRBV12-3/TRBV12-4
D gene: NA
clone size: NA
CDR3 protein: ASSPRVSGANVLT

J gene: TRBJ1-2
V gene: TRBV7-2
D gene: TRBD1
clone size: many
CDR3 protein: ASSSLQGHNYGYT

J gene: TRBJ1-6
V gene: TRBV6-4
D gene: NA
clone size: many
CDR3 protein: ASRRDGNSPLH

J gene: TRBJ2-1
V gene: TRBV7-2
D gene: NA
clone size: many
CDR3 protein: ASSLGGGIHF

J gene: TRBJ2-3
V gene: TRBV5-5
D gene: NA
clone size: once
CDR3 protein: ASSFGLFRAFGDTQY

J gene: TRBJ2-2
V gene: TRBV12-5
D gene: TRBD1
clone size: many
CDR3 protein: ASGLQGAMAGELF

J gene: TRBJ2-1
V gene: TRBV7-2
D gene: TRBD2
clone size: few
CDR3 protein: ASSLLGGLAGGDEQF

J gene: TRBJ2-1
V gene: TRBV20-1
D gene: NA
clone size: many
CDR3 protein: SARDYGQNNEQF

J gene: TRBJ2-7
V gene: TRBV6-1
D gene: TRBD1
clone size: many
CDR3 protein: ASTPYEGASYEQY

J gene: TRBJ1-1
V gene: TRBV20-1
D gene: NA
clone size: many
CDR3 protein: SARQGTNTEAF

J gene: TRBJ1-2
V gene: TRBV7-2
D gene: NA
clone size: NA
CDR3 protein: ASLGMDPANYGYT

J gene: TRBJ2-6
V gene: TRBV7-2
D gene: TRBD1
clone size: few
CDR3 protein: ASSHRGNGANVLT

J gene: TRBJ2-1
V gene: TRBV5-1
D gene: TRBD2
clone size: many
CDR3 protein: ASSSVIPGLAGYNEQF

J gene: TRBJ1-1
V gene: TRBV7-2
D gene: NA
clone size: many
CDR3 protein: ASSGQTGGDTEAF

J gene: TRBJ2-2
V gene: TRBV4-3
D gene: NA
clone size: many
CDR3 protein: ASSHPPGSSDTGELF

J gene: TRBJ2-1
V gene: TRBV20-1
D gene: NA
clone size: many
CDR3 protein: SARNRQGSYNEQF